A selection of T cell receptor beta chains follows, all from one sample in a study of blood T cell repertoires in COVID-19. The assay was immunoSEQ multiplex PCR, and TCRdb's table has in-frame clones only and misses some. The data contain hundreds of thousands of clones, 80% to 90% of them singletons. The sample taken for sequencing was peripheral blood. These receptors came from a woman in her forties or fifties with COVID-19, enrolled during active disease. Each CDR3 is given with its conserved first and last residue. Each record gives: CDR3 DNA, CDR3 protein, V gene, D gene, clone size, J gene. A D gene is named only where the DNA matches it firmly. Rows give clone size only sometimes, using once, few, many, or a class for an expanded clone.

cdr3_nt: TGTGCCAGCAGCCCTACCCTGGAAAAACTGTTTTTT; cdr3_aa: CASSPTLEKLFF; v_call: TRBV12-3/TRBV12-4; d_call: .; clone_size: .; j_call: TRBJ1-4
cdr3_nt: TGTGCCAGCAGCCAAGGCAGGACTAGCGGCAATGAGCAGTTCTTC; cdr3_aa: CASSQGRTSGNEQFF; v_call: TRBV4-2; d_call: TRBD2; clone_size: .; j_call: TRBJ2-1
cdr3_nt: TGTGCCAGCAGTGAACCCGGGACATCCGAGGCCTATGGCTACACCTTC; cdr3_aa: CASSEPGTSEAYGYTF; v_call: TRBV25-1; d_call: .; clone_size: .; j_call: TRBJ1-2
cdr3_nt: TGTGCCAGCAGCAATAGCGGGAGGAACTCCTACAATGAGCAGTTCTTC; cdr3_aa: CASSNSGRNSYNEQFF; v_call: TRBV9; d_call: TRBD2; clone_size: .; j_call: TRBJ2-1
cdr3_nt: TGTGCCACCGGATCAACTAGCGGGAACTCGAATGAGCAGTTCTTC; cdr3_aa: CATGSTSGNSNEQFF; v_call: TRBV24-1; d_call: TRBD2; clone_size: .; j_call: TRBJ2-1
cdr3_nt: TGCGCCAGCAGCTTTACTAGCGGAGGGTACAATGAGCAGTTCTTC; cdr3_aa: CASSFTSGGYNEQFF; v_call: TRBV5-1; d_call: TRBD2; clone_size: .; j_call: TRBJ2-1
cdr3_nt: TGTGCCAGCAGCGGAACGACTCGGGGAGCCGGGGAGCTGTTTTTT; cdr3_aa: CASSGTTRGAGELFF; v_call: TRBV9; d_call: .; clone_size: .; j_call: TRBJ2-2
cdr3_nt: TGTGCCAGCAGCTCCTACGAAAGGGGTCGAACTGGAAACACCATATATTTT; cdr3_aa: CASSSYERGRTGNTIYF; v_call: TRBV11-2; d_call: .; clone_size: .; j_call: TRBJ1-3
cdr3_nt: TGTGCTAGCAGCCCGACTAGCCTTAACACCGGGGAGCTGTTTTTT; cdr3_aa: CASSPTSLNTGELFF; v_call: TRBV7-7; d_call: TRBD2; clone_size: .; j_call: TRBJ2-2
cdr3_nt: TGTGCCAGCAACGACAGGTTCGACAATCAGCCCCAGCATTTT; cdr3_aa: CASNDRFDNQPQHF; v_call: TRBV6-6; d_call: .; clone_size: .; j_call: TRBJ1-5
cdr3_nt: TGTGCCACCAGTACGAGGTTGGGCTATGGCTACACCTTC; cdr3_aa: CATSTRLGYGYTF; v_call: TRBV24-1; d_call: .; clone_size: .; j_call: TRBJ1-2
cdr3_nt: TGTGCCAGCAGCAAAATCCAGGGGGCGAACGGCTACACCTTC; cdr3_aa: CASSKIQGANGYTF; v_call: TRBV6-5; d_call: TRBD1; clone_size: .; j_call: TRBJ1-2
cdr3_nt: TGTGCCAGCAGTTTCCTATCCTCCCAAGAGACCCAGTACTTC; cdr3_aa: CASSFLSSQETQYF; v_call: TRBV27; d_call: .; clone_size: .; j_call: TRBJ2-5
cdr3_nt: TGTGCCAGCAGCCCCGGGACTAGTTCTAACCAAGAGACCCAGTACTTC; cdr3_aa: CASSPGTSSNQETQYF; v_call: TRBV7-9; d_call: TRBD2; clone_size: many; j_call: TRBJ2-5
cdr3_nt: TGCAGCGTTTCGGGACAGGGCTATGGCTACACCTTC; cdr3_aa: CSVSGQGYGYTF; v_call: TRBV29-1; d_call: TRBD1; clone_size: .; j_call: TRBJ1-2
cdr3_nt: TGCGCCAGCAGCCAGGACAGGGGGCGCGGTGAAAAACTGTTTTTT; cdr3_aa: CASSQDRGRGEKLFF; v_call: TRBV10-2; d_call: TRBD1; clone_size: .; j_call: TRBJ1-4
cdr3_nt: TGTGCCAGCAGCTCAGGGAGGGAGGGACAGCCCCAGCATTTT; cdr3_aa: CASSSGREGQPQHF; v_call: TRBV6-5; d_call: .; clone_size: .; j_call: TRBJ1-5
cdr3_nt: TGTGCCGGACTAGCGGCTCTTGACAATGAGCAGTTCTTC; cdr3_aa: CAGLAALDNEQFF; v_call: TRBV7-8; d_call: TRBD2; clone_size: once; j_call: TRBJ2-1
cdr3_nt: TGTGCCAGCAGTTACGTTCGGGAGGGTGCAGATACGCAGTATTTT; cdr3_aa: CASSYVREGADTQYF; v_call: TRBV6-5; d_call: TRBD2; clone_size: .; j_call: TRBJ2-3
cdr3_nt: TGTGCCAGCAGCTTGGCCGCGCGGAGCACAGATACGCAGTATTTT; cdr3_aa: CASSLAARSTDTQYF; v_call: TRBV5-6; d_call: .; clone_size: .; j_call: TRBJ2-3
cdr3_nt: TGTGCCAGCAGCGCCGGACTAGCGGGAGAGTACAATGAGCAGTTCTTC; cdr3_aa: CASSAGLAGEYNEQFF; v_call: TRBV5-4; d_call: TRBD2; clone_size: .; j_call: TRBJ2-1
cdr3_nt: TGTGCCAGCAGCGGGACAGGGACAGATACGCAGTATTTT; cdr3_aa: CASSGTGTDTQYF; v_call: TRBV11-3; d_call: TRBD1; clone_size: .; j_call: TRBJ2-3
cdr3_nt: TGTGCCAGCTCACCAACCGGACAAGATACGCAGTATTTT; cdr3_aa: CASSPTGQDTQYF; v_call: TRBV18; d_call: .; clone_size: once; j_call: TRBJ2-3
cdr3_nt: TGTGCCAGCAGCTTTTCACAGGGGGCGGACTATGGCTACACCTTC; cdr3_aa: CASSFSQGADYGYTF; v_call: TRBV5-5; d_call: TRBD1; clone_size: .; j_call: TRBJ1-2
cdr3_nt: TGTGCCAGCAGTTTCTACCAGGGTCATTGGCAGTACTTC; cdr3_aa: CASSFYQGHWQYF; v_call: TRBV27; d_call: .; clone_size: .; j_call: TRBJ2-7
cdr3_nt: TGCGCCAGCAGCTTCCGGGACAGCCGGAATTCACCCCTCCACTTT; cdr3_aa: CASSFRDSRNSPLHF; v_call: TRBV5-1; d_call: TRBD1; clone_size: .; j_call: TRBJ1-6
cdr3_nt: TGTGCCAGCAGTTCCCGACAGGTCTGGTTGGAAGCTTTCTTT; cdr3_aa: CASSSRQVWLEAFF; v_call: TRBV6-2/TRBV6-3; d_call: .; clone_size: .; j_call: TRBJ1-1
cdr3_nt: TGCAGCGTTGCCAGTGACATGCACATTCAGTACTTC; cdr3_aa: CSVASDMHIQYF; v_call: TRBV29-1; d_call: .; clone_size: .; j_call: TRBJ2-4
cdr3_nt: TGTGCCAGTAGTATGGAGCGGCCCACAGATACGCAGTATTTT; cdr3_aa: CASSMERPTDTQYF; v_call: TRBV19; d_call: .; clone_size: .; j_call: TRBJ2-3
cdr3_nt: TGTGCCAGCAGACTTCAGGGGGCCACCGGGGAGCTGTTTTTT; cdr3_aa: CASRLQGATGELFF; v_call: TRBV7-3; d_call: TRBD1; clone_size: .; j_call: TRBJ2-2
cdr3_nt: TGCGCCAGCAGCTTGCCGCTAGCAACAGATACGCAGTATTTT; cdr3_aa: CASSLPLATDTQYF; v_call: TRBV5-1; d_call: .; clone_size: .; j_call: TRBJ2-3
cdr3_nt: TGTGCCAGCAGCCGACAGGGTTCCACTGAAGCTTTCTTT; cdr3_aa: CASSRQGSTEAFF; v_call: TRBV2; d_call: TRBD1; clone_size: once; j_call: TRBJ1-1
cdr3_nt: TGTGCCACCAGCAGAGATACAGGACTAGCGGGAGTTACGAACACCGGGGAGCTGTTTTTT; cdr3_aa: CATSRDTGLAGVTNTGELFF; v_call: TRBV15; d_call: TRBD2; clone_size: .; j_call: TRBJ2-2
cdr3_nt: TGTGCCAGCAGCTTCCAGGGCTACGAGCAGTACTTC; cdr3_aa: CASSFQGYEQYF; v_call: TRBV5-6; d_call: .; clone_size: .; j_call: TRBJ2-7
cdr3_nt: TGTGCCAGCAGCTTGACGATGACTAGCGGATTCGCAGACACCGGGGAGCTGTTTTTT; cdr3_aa: CASSLTMTSGFADTGELFF; v_call: TRBV11-2; d_call: TRBD2; clone_size: .; j_call: TRBJ2-2
cdr3_nt: TGTGCCAGCAGTTCAAGGACAGGCCTTAACGAGCAGTACTTC; cdr3_aa: CASSSRTGLNEQYF; v_call: TRBV27; d_call: TRBD1; clone_size: .; j_call: TRBJ2-7
cdr3_nt: TGCGCCAGCAGCTTGCAGGGGGGCGGAAACTATGGCTACACCTTC; cdr3_aa: CASSLQGGGNYGYTF; v_call: TRBV5-1; d_call: TRBD1; clone_size: .; j_call: TRBJ1-2